This paragraph reports one T cell receptor beta chain. Its matching antigen is unknown. Profiled with immunoSEQ multiplex PCR; TCRdb holds only in-frame clones, not every one. Here the sample spans tens of thousands of clones, approximately 79% being singletons. The data derive from a study of vaccination effects on CD4 cells after COVID-19. General study findings and limits: Only a single clone (1 of 255 vaccine-induced clones in healthy vaccinees) cross-reacted with common cold coronaviruses. Pronounced clonal contraction occurred in clones induced by infection and by vaccine late after vaccination.

The J segment lost 3 bases and the V segment lost 1 base, leaving 4 bases of the junction unmatched. Germline V gene data show CDR1 as SEHNR and CDR2 as FQNEAQ (reference sequence). The CDR3 runs 16 residues. A roughly 10-day culture period preceded the isolation of CD4+ T cells. Participants each got two BNT162b2 or mRNA-1273 vaccine doses. Absence of prior SARS-CoV-2 infection characterized the vaccine recipients, who showed negative nucleocapsid antibodies. A half-medium replacement with IL-2 medium was carried out on days 3 and 7. The chain uses TRBV7-9 and TRBJ2-3, with 10 bases fitting TRBD2. The receptor was isolated from a human donor who received a COVID-19 vaccine. Source: CD4+ T cells from PBMCs cultured without peptide, taken after COVID-19 vaccination. The CDR3 DNA reads TGTGCCAGCAGCTTAGGCAGCGGGGGGGTGACAGATACGCAGTATTTT. It encodes CASSLGSGGVTDTQYF.